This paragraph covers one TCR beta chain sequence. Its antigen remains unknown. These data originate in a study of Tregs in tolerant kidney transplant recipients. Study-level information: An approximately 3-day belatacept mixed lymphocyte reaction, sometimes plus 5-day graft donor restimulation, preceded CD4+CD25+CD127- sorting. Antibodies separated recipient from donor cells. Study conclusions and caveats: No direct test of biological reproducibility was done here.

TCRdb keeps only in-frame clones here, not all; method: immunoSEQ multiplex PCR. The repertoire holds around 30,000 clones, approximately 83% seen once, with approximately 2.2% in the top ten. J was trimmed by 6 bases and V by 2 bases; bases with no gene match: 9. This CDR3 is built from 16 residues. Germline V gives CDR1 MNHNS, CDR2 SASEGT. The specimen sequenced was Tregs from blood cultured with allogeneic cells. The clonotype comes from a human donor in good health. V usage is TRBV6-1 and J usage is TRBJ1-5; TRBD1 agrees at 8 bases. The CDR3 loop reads CASSERVYRGSQPQHF. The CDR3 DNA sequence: TGTGCCAGCAGTGAACGGGTATACAGGGGGAGTCAGCCCCAGCATTTT.